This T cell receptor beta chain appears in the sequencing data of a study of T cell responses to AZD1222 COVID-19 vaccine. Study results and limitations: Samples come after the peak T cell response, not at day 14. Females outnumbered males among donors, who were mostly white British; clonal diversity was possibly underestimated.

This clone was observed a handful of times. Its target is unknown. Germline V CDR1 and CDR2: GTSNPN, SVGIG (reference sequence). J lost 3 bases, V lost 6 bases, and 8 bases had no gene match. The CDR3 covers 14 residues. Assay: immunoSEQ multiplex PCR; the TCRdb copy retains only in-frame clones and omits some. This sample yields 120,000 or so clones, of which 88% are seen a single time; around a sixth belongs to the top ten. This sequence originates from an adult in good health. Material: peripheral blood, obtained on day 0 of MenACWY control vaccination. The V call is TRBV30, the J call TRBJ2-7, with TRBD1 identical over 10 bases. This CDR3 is CACLRDRGYYEQYF. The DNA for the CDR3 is TGTGCCTGCCTCCGGGACAGGGGTTACTACGAGCAGTACTTC.